This T cell receptor (beta chain) appears in the sequencing data of a study of human T cells and chemical hapten exposure. Time point here: patch test 1, 2 weeks after DPC sensitization. Treatment described: therapeutic diphenylcyclopropenone sensitization with weekly scalp DPC. This clonotype has ten or more counts. TCRdb ran MiXCR on the RACE reads and lists one entry per CDR3 protein. The data contain about 380,000 distinct CDR3 sequences, 4.8% of them singletons. The CDR3 covers 16 residues. J lost 5 bases, V lost 2 bases, and 12 bases had no gene match. Germline CDR1 is MNHEY and CDR2 is SVGEGT. The TCR originated in a woman aged 50 to 60 with alopecia areata. Some clones in this sample may be carry-over from other donors' samples. Sequencing used whole blood, obtained in connection with sensitization to the hapten diphenylcyclopropenone (DPC). This chain joins TRBV6-2 or TRBV6-3 and TRBJ2-7; 7 nucleotides match TRBD2. This chain's CDR3 is CASSYDSRREFNEQYF. The CDR3 nucleotides read TGTGCCAGCAGTTACGATTCACGGCGGGAGTTCAACGAGCAGTACTTC.